This TCR beta chain was identified during a study of vaccination and CD4 T cells after COVID-19. The count of this clonotype is one. Its antigen is as yet unknown. General study results and limits: Nearly all convalescent vaccine-specific clones, 304 of 307, recognized only SARS-CoV-2 spike.

The CDR3 totals 13 residues. V trimming: 5 bases; J trimming: 15 bases; junction bases outside the gene matches: 11. The V gene's germline CDR1 is SGHTA and CDR2 FQGNSA. Treatment specified: approximately 9-day PBMC culture with coronavirus spike peptide pools or control peptides (ViraFEST assay). Before TCRs were sequenced, ViraFEST expanded antigen-specific T cells with peptide pools. Every well contained 1.5 million to 2.5 million PBMCs, which were grown with around 10 IU/ml IL-2 and 9 to 10 ug/ml peptide pools. Cultured CD4+ T-cell DNA underwent Oncomine TCR Beta short-read sequencing. Using its own MiXCR run on the PCR reads, TCRdb lists one record per CDR3 protein. This sample yields 20,000 to 25,000 distinct CDR3 sequences, of which around two fifths are seen a single time; roughly 5.2% belongs to the top ten.

The sample in question was CD4+ T cells from blood, cultured in vitro, obtained before SARS-CoV-2 vaccination. V usage is TRBV7-2 and J usage is TRBJ2-1; 9 nucleotides align to TRBD2. The source is a human donor who had recovered from COVID-19. CDR3 sequence reads: CASSQNPGLAPFF. CDR3 bases: TGTGCCAGCAGCCAAAATCCGGGACTAGCTCCGTTCTTC. Complete variable domain (other parts from reference TRBV7-2 and TRBJ2-1): GAGVSQSPSNKVTEKGKDVELRCDPISGHTALYWYRQSLGQGLEFLIYFQGNSAPDKSGLPSDRFSAERTGGSVSTLTIQRTQQEDSAVYLCASSQNPGLAPFFGPGTRLTVL.